The 16 T cell receptor beta chains in this list originate from one sample, sequenced in a study of identifying expanded T cells in peripheral blood. Profiled with immunoSEQ multiplex PCR; TCRdb holds only in-frame clones, not every one. The data contain 100,000 to 150,000 clones, around 88% of them seen just once; the ten biggest clones take up around 8.4%. Specimen: blood. The receptor set was obtained from a person aged 18 to 69 in good health.

This chain uses TRBV28 with TRBJ2-5; D not resolved. The V end lost 5 bases, the J end lost 5 bases, and 18 bases lay between the germline ends. CDR3 size: 15 residues. Germline CDR1 reads MDHEN; CDR2 reads SYDVKM. CDR3 sequence reads: CASSHYLVLPETQYF. As DNA, the CDR3 is TGTGCCAGCAGTCACTATCTAGTCCTGCCGGAGACCCAGTACTTC.

This clone was detected only a few times. This chain uses TRBV5-1 with TRBJ2-2, with D possibly TRBD2 on 5 matching bases. This CDR3 spans 15 amino acids. Germline assignment: CDR1 SGHRS and CDR2 YFSETQ. V was shortened by 1 base and J by 1 base, with 8 bases between the two germline ends. The CDR3 reads CASSLPAENTGELFF. The CDR3 DNA sequence: TGCGCCAGCAGCTTGCCAGCGGAGAACACCGGGGAGCTGTTTTTT. Variable domain in full (rest from reference TRBV5-1 and TRBJ2-2): KAGVTQTPRYLIKTRGQQVTLSCSPISGHRSVSWYQQTPGQGLQFLFEYFSETQRNKGNFPGRFSGRQFSNSRSEMNVSTLELGDSALYLCASSLPAENTGELFFGEGSRLTVL.

This chain links TRBV5-4 with TRBJ2-7, with a possible D match to TRBD2 (5 bases). Germline CDR1 SGHNT, CDR2 YYREEE (reference sequence). Trimming removed 3 bases at V and 4 bases at J, with 11 bases between. The CDR3 consists of 13 residues. The CDR3 DNA reads as TGTGCCAGCAGCTCGGACTGGGCGTACGAGCAGTACTTC. It specifies CASSSDWAYEQYF.

V usage is TRBV6-5 and J usage is TRBJ2-7; TRBD1 agrees at 10 bases. CDR3 length: 13 residues. Germline V lookup: CDR1 MNHEY, CDR2 SVGAGI. J was trimmed by 7 bases and V by 6 bases; bases with no gene match: 6. CDR3 region: CASRDRGAKEQYF. In DNA form, the CDR3 reads TGTGCCAGCAGGGACAGGGGGGCAAAAGAGCAGTACTTC.

V usage is TRBV5-4 and J usage is TRBJ2-5; 8 nucleotides match TRBD1. The trim removed 3 bases at V and 3 bases at J, leaving 1 base unmatched. This CDR3 comprises 13 residues. Germline V gives CDR1 SGHNT, CDR2 YYREEE (reference sequence). CDR3 in amino acids: CASSSTGEETQYF. CDR3 bases: TGTGCCAGCAGCTCGACAGGGGAAGAGACCCAGTACTTC.

This clone showed up just once. V is TRBV19 and J is TRBJ1-3; D not certain. There are 14 residues in the CDR3. Looked up from germline, CDR1 is LNHDA and CDR2 is SQIVND (reference sequence). V lost 3 bases and J lost 0, with 6 bases in between. The CDR3 here is CASSMWSSGNTIYF. For the CDR3, the DNA is TGTGCCAGTAGTATGTGGAGCTCTGGAAACACCATATATTTT.

The chain has TRBV7-3 and TRBJ1-1; no clear D gene. V was pared by 5 bases and J by 1 base, with 17 bases between. The CDR3 covers 16 residues. From germline, CDR1 is SGHTA and CDR2 FQGTGA. The CDR3 DNA reads as TGTGCCAGCAGCCCCAGATCTGGAGGTAGGAACACTGAAGCTTTCTTT. Translated, it gives CASSPRSGGRNTEAFF.

V gene TRBV9 combines with J gene TRBJ2-1; 13 bases agree with TRBD2. Germline V CDR1 and CDR2: SGDLS, YYNGEE. The CDR3 is made up of 17 amino acids. With 4 bases clipped from V and 10 bases from J, the junction kept 14 bases outside the gene matches. The CDR3 nucleotides are TGTGCCAGCAGCTCACGAACCGGGACTAGCGGGATTTTGGAGCAGTTCTTC. Encoded protein: CASSSRTGTSGILEQFF.

The chain has TRBV11-2 and TRBJ1-6; 9 nucleotides match TRBD1. The CDR3 has 17 amino acids. Germline CDR1 and CDR2: SGHAT and FQNNGV. Losses at the gene ends were 3 bases for V and 6 bases for J; bases not matched to a gene: 9. The CDR3 sequence: CASSFMGQGRINSPLHF. In DNA, the CDR3 is TGTGCCAGCAGCTTCATGGGACAGGGTCGAATTAATTCACCCCTCCACTTT.

This clone was counted once. The chain combines TRBV5-1 with TRBJ1-2; D possibly corresponds to TRBD1 (6 bases). Per the germline V gene, CDR1 is SGHRS and CDR2 is YFSETQ. V was cut by 0 bases and J by 4 bases, with 13 bases left in between. The CDR3 covers 15 residues. The CDR3 coding sequence is TGCGCCAGCAGCTTGGACGGGGGCGCCCCCTATGGCTACACCTTC. Residues: CASSLDGGAPYGYTF.

The V gene is TRBV19, the J gene TRBJ2-7, with 7 bases identical to TRBD2. Germline lookup yields CDR1 LNHDA and CDR2 SQIVND (reference sequence). The length of the CDR3 is 15 residues. The J segment lost 2 bases and the V segment lost 2 bases, leaving 6 bases of the junction unmatched. The CDR3 nucleotides are TGTGCCAGTAGTATATCGTCTAGCGGAACCTACGAGCAGTACTTC. Encoded protein: CASSISSSGTYEQYF.

The V gene is TRBV14, the J gene TRBJ1-1; no clear D. This CDR3 comprises 15 residues. V was clipped by 0 bases and J by 9 bases, with 17 bases between them. Looked up from germline, CDR1 is SGHDN and CDR2 is FVKESK. CDR3 loop: CASSQDLTWGAKAFF. The CDR3 region has the DNA TGTGCCAGCAGCCAAGATCTTACCTGGGGAGCAAAAGCTTTCTTT. Full variable domain (outside the CDR3, taken from reference TRBV14 and TRBJ1-1): EAGVTQFPSHSVIEKGQTVTLRCDPISGHDNLYWYRRVMGKEIKFLLHFVKESKQDESGMPNNRFLAERTGGTYSTLKVQPAELEDSGVYFCASSQDLTWGAKAFFGQGTRLTVV.

This chain joins TRBV11-2 and TRBJ2-7, with D maybe TRBD1 (6 bases). Germline V CDR1 and CDR2: SGHAT, FQNNGV. V lost 4 bases and J 2 bases, leaving 15 bases between the germline ends. The CDR3 covers 15 residues. CDR3: CASSSNIQGTYEQYF. The CDR3 DNA is TGTGCCAGCAGCTCGAACATACAGGGTACCTACGAGCAGTACTTC.

The chain recombines TRBV6-6 with TRBJ2-7; unclear D gene. Germline assignment: CDR1 MNHNY and CDR2 SVGAGI (reference sequence). The germline V and J ends were trimmed by 3 bases and 7 bases, with 10 bases remaining between them. The CDR3 length is 12 residues. The CDR3 sequence: CASSYGEWEQYF. The CDR3 nucleotides are TGTGCCAGCAGTTATGGGGAATGGGAGCAGTACTTC.

V is TRBV6-5 and J is TRBJ2-1, with 7 nucleotides matching TRBD2. Looked up from germline, CDR1 is MNHEY and CDR2 is SVGAGI. The V gene end was trimmed by 4 bases and the J gene end by 5 bases; junction bases not matched to a gene: 5. CDR3 length: 14 residues. CDR3 nucleotides: TGTGCCAGCAGTTCCGGCGGGAGCGACAATGAGCAGTTCTTC. Translation gives CASSSGGSDNEQFF.

This rearrangement joins TRBV29-1 to TRBJ1-1, with D perhaps TRBD1 (5 bases). CDR1 and CDR2 from the germline V gene are SQVTM and ANQGSEA. The V and J ends lost 7 bases and 0 bases respectively, with 9 bases between them. The CDR3 runs 12 residues. CDR3 protein: CSATVMNTEAFF. The CDR3 DNA reads TGCAGCGCGACAGTCATGAACACTGAAGCTTTCTTT. Full variable domain (rest looked up from reference TRBV29-1 and TRBJ1-1): SAVISQKPSRDICQRGTSLTIQCQVDSQVTMMFWYRQQPGQSLTLIATANQGSEATYESGFVIDKFPISRPNLTFSTLTVSNMSPEDSSIYLCSATVMNTEAFFGQGTRLTVV.